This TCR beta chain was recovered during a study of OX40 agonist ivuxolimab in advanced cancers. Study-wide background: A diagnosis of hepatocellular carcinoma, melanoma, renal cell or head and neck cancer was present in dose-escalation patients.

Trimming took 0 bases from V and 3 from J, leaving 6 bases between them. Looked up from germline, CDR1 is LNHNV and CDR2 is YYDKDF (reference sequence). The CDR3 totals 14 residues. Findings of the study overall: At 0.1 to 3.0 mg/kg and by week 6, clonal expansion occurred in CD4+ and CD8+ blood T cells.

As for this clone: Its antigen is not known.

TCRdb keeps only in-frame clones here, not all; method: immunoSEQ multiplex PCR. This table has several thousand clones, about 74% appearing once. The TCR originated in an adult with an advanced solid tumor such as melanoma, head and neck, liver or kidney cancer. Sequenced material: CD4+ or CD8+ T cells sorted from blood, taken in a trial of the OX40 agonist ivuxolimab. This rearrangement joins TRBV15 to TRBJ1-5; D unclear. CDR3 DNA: TGTGCCACCAGCAGAGACAGTTCCAATCAGCCCCAGCATTTT. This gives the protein CATSRDSSNQPQHF.